This TCR beta chain was identified in a study of cytomegalovirus exposure and HLA in healthy donors. Turning to the study itself: Earlier work reported 100 million or so unique TCR beta sequences from about 190 million T cells. Study conclusions and caveats: Reportedly, fewer N-insertions than the approximately 700-donor mean appeared in an Asian-associated ancestry cluster in a later analysis. More clonal expansion characterized HLA-associated TCR beta chains than equally common others in a later analysis.

Each donor was nominally healthy when sampled (though unrecorded immune exposures were likely). To note about this clone: Antigen unknown.

PCR amplification relied on 60 Vbeta primers (plus 13 Jbeta primers). Using immunoSEQ multiplex PCR, the repertoire was profiled, and TCRdb retains in-frame clones only, with some absent. This repertoire shows 150,000 to 200,000 clones, 65% to 80% found once; its top ten account for about 3.4%. The CDR3 runs 17 residues. V lost 1 base to trimming and J lost 4 bases; unmatched junction nucleotides: 9. Germline V gene sequence: CDR1 SGHTA, CDR2 FQGNSA. The sample was PBMCs. The sequence was collected from a woman between 50 and 59 years old in good health and CMV-seropositive. The chain links TRBV7-2 to TRBJ2-5, with 10 bases matching TRBD2. The CDR3 coding sequence is TGTGCCAGCAGCTTAGACACGGAGCGGGAGGGCCGAGAGACCCAGTACTTC. Its protein is CASSLDTEREGRETQYF.